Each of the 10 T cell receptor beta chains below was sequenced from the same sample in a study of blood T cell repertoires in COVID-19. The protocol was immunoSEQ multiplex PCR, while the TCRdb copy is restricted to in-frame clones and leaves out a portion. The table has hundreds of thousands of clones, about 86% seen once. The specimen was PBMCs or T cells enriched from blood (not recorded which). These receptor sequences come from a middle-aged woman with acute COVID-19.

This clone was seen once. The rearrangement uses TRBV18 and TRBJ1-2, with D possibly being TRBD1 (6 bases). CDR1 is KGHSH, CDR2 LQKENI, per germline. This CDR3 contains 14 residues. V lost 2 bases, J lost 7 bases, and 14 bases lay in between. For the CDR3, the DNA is TGTGCCAGCTCACCAGGCCGGGGGGCCCTTGGCTACACCTTC. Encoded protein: CASSPGRGALGYTF.

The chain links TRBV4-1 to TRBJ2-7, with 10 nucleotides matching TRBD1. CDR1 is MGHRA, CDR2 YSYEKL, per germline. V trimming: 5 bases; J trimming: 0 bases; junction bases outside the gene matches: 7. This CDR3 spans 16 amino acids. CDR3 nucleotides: TGCGCCAGCAGCGCGGGACAGGGGCCAAGCTCCTACGAGCAGTACTTC. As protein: CASSAGQGPSSYEQYF.

The CDR3 reads CAISDVVGQQWTGDTQYF. CDR3 DNA: TGTGCCATCAGTGACGTTGTCGGACAGCAGTGGACGGGTGATACGCAGTATTTT. The chain employs TRBV10-3 and TRBJ2-3; tentatively, D is TRBD1 (6 bases). The CDR3 consists of 18 residues. CDR1 and CDR2 (germline): ENHRY, SYGVKD. Trimming left V 3 bases short and J 6 bases short, with 25 bases between.

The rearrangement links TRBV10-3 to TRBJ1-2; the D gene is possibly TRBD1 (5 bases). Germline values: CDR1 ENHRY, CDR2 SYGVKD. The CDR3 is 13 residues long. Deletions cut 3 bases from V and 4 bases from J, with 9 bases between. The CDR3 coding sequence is TGTGCCATCAGTGAAGGGCAGGGCTATGGCTACACCTTC. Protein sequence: CAISEGQGYGYTF.

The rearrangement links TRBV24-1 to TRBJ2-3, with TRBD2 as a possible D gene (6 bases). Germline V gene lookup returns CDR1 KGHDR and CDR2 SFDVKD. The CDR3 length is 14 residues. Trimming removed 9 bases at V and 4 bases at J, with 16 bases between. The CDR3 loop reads CATGSGAVSDTQYF. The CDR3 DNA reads TGTGCCACCGGTTCGGGAGCCGTTTCAGATACGCAGTATTTT.

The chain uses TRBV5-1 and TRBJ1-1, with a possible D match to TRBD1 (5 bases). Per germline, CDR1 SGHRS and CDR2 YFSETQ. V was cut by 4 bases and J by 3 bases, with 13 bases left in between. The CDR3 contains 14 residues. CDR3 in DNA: TGCGCCAGCAGCCGGGGCGGGGTTGACACTGAAGCTTTCTTT. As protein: CASSRGGVDTEAFF.

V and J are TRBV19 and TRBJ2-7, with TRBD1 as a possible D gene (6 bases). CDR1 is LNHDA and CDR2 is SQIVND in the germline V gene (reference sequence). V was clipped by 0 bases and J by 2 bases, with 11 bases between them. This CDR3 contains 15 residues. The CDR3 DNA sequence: TGTGCCAGTAGTATAGAAGTGGACAGTACCTACGAGCAGTACTTC. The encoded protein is CASSIEVDSTYEQYF.

The chain's CDR3 is CASRRDRDPSGPQYF. In DNA form, the CDR3 reads TGTGCCAGTAGGAGGGACAGGGATCCCTCTGGGCCCCAGTACTTC. The chain combines TRBV19 with TRBJ2-5; 9 bases line up with TRBD1. V dropped 6 bases and J dropped 9; count of bases not matched to a gene: 14. The CDR3 loop spans 15 amino acids. The germline gives CDR1 LNHDA, CDR2 SQIVND (reference sequence).

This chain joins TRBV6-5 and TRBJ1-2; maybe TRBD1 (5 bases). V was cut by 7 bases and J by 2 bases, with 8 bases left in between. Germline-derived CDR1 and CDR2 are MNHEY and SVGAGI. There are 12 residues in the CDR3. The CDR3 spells CASTRGNYGYTF. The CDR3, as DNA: TGTGCCAGCACTAGGGGCAACTATGGCTACACCTTC.

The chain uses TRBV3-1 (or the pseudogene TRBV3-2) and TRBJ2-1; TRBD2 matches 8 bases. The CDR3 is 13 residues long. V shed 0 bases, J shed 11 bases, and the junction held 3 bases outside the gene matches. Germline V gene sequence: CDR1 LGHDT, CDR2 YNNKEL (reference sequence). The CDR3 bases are TGTGCCAGCAGCCAAGATAAGCGGGGGAAGCAGTTCTTC. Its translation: CASSQDKRGKQFF.